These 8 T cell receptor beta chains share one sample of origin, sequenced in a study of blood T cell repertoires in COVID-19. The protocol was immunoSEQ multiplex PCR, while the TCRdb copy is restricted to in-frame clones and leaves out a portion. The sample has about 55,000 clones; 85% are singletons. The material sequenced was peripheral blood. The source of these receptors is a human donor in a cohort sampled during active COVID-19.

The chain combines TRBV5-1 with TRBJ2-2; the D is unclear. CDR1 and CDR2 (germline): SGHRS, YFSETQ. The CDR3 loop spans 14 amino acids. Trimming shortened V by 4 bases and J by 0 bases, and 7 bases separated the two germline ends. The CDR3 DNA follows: TGCGCCAGCAGCCGAGCCGCGAACACCGGGGAGCTGTTTTTT. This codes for CASSRAANTGELFF.

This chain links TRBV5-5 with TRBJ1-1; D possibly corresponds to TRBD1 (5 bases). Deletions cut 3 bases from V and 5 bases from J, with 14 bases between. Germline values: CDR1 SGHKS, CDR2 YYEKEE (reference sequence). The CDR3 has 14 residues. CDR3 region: CASSSSGVRTEAFF. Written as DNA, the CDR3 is TGTGCCAGCAGCTCTTCGGGGGTTCGAACTGAAGCTTTCTTT.

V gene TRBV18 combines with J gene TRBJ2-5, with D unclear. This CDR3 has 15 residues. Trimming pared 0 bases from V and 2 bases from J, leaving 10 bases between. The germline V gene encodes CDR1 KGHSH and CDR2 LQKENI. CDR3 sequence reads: CASSPPSAGQETQYF. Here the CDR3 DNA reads TGTGCCAGCTCACCACCCTCGGCCGGGCAAGAGACCCAGTACTTC.

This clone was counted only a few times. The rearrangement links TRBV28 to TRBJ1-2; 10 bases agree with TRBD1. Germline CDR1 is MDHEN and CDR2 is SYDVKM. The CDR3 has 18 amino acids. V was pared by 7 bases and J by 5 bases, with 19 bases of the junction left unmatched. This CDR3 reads CASKFLRDRGSGAYGYTF. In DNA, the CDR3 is TGTGCCAGCAAATTTCTCCGGGACAGGGGTTCGGGGGCGTATGGCTACACCTTC.

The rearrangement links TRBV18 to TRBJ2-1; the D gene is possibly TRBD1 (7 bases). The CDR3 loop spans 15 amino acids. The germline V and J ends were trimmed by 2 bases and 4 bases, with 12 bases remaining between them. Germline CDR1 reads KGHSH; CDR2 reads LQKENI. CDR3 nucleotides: TGTGCCAGCTCACCAGGCAGGGGGGCTTACAATGAGCAGTTCTTC. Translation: CASSPGRGAYNEQFF.

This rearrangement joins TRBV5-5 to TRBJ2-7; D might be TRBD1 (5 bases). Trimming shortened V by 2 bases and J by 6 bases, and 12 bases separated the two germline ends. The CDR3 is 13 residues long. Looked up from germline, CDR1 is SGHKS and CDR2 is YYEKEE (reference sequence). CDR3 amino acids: CASSFTGSPEQYF. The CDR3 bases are TGTGCCAGCAGCTTTACAGGATCCCCCGAGCAGTACTTC. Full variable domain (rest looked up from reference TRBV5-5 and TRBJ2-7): DAGVTQSPTHLIKTRGQQVTLRCSPISGHKSVSWYQQVLGQGPQFIFQYYEKEERGRGNFPDRFSARQFPNYSSELNVNALLLGDSALYLCASSFTGSPEQYFGPGTRLTVT.

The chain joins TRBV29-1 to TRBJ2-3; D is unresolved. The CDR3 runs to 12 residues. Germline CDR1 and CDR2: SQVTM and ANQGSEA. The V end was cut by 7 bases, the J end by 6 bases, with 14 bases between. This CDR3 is CSASHSGDTQYF. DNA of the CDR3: TGCAGCGCCTCGCACAGTGGGGATACGCAGTATTTT.

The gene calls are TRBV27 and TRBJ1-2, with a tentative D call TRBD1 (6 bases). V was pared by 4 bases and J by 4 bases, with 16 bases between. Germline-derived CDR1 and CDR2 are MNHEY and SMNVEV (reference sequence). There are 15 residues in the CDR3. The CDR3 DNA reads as TGTGCCAGCAGTTGGGGGGGGCCTGGGGTCTATGGCTACACCTTC. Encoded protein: CASSWGGPGVYGYTF.